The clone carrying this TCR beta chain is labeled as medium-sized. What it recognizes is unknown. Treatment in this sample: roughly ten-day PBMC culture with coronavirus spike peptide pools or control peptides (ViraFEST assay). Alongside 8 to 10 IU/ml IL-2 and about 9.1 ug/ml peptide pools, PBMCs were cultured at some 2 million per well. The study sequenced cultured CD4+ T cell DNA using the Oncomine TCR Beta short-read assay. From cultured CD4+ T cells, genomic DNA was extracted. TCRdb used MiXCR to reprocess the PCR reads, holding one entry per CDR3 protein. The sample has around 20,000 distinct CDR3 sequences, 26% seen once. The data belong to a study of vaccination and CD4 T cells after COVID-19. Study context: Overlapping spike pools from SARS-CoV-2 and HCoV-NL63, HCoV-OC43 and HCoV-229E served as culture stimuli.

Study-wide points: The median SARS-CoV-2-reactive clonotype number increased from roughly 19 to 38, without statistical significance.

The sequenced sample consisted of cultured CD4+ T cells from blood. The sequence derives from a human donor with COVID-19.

CDR3 nucleotide sequence: TGCGCCAGCAGTGAGTCGACGGGGAACGGGTCACCCCTCCACTTT. Its protein is CASSESTGNGSPLHF. The V gene is TRBV10-1, the J gene TRBJ1-6, with no clear D. The CDR3 length is 15 residues. V was clipped by 0 bases and J by 10 bases, with 13 bases between them. Germline V gene sequence: CDR1 WNHNN, CDR2 SYGVQD (reference sequence).